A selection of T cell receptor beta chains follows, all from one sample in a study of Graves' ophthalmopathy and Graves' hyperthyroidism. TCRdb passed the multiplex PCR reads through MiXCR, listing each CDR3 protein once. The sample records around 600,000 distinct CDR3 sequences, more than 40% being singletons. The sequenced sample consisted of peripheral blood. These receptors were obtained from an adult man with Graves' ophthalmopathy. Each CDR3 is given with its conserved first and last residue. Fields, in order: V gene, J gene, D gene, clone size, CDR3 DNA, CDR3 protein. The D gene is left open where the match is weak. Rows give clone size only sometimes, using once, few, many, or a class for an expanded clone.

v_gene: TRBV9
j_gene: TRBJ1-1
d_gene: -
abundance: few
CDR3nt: TGTGCCAGCAGCGCGATACAGGGTTGGAACACTGAAGCTTTCTTT
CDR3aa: CASSAIQGWNTEAFF

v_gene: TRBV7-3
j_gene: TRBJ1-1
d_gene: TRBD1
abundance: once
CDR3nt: TGTGCCAGCAGCAGAACAGGGGCAGATGAAGCTTTCTTT
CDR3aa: CASSRTGADEAFF

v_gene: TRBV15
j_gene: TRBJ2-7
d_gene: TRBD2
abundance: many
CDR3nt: TGTGCCACCAGCGAAGGACTAGCGGGAGTCTACGAGCAGTACTTC
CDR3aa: CATSEGLAGVYEQYF

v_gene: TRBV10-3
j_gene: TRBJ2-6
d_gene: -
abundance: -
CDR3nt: TGTGCCATCAGTGATCAGGGGTCTGGGGCCAACGTCCTGACTTTC
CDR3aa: CAISDQGSGANVLTF

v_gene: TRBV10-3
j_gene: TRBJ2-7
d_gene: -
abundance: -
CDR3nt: TGTGCCAGCAGTGGCGGGGGCAGGGGACACGAGCAGTACTTC
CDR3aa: CASSGGGRGHEQYF

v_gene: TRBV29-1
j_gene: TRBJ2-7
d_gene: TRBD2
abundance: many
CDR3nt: TGCAGCGTGACAACAGGGACTAGCGTTTCCGAGCAGTACTTC
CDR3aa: CSVTTGTSVSEQYF

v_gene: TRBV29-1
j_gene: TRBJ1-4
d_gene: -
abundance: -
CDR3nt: TGCAGCGTTGTTCAGGGGTCGGCGGGGCAACTGTTTTTT
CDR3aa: CSVVQGSAGQLFF

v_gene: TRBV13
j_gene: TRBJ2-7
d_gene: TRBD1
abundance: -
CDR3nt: TGTGCCAGCAGCGGAAAAACAGGGGGTAGGTACGAGCAGTACTTC
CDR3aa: CASSGKTGGRYEQYF

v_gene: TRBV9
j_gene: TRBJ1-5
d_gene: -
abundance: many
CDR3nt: TGTGCCAGCAGCGTAGGGGGCGGGTCGGGTCAGCCCCAGCATTTT
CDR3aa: CASSVGGGSGQPQHF

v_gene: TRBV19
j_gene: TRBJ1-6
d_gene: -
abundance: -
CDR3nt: TGTGCCTGGAGCCAGGGTAATTCACCCCTCCACTTT
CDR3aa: CAWSQGNSPLHF

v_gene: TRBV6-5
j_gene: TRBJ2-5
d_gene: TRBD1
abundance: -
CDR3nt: TGTGCCAGCAGGCCGACAGGGGGCTTAGAGACCCAGTACTTC
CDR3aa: CASRPTGGLETQYF

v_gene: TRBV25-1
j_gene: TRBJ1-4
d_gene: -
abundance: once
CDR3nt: TGCGCCAGCAGCCACTGGGAGCGGGACACTCGAGAAAAACTGTTTTTT
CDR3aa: CASSHWERDTREKLFF

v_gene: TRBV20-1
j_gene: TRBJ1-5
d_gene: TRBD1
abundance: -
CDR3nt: TGCAGTGCTCCGACAGGGAATCAGCCCCAGCATTTT
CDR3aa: CSAPTGNQPQHF

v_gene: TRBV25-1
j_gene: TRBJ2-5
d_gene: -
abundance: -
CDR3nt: TGTACCAGCAGACAGACAGGCACAGGGCTAAGGGAAGAGACCCAGTACTTC
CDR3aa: CTSRQTGTGLREETQYF

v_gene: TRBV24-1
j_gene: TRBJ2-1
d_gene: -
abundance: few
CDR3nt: TGTGCCACCAGCAGGGTAGGGGGCAATGAGCAGTTCTTC
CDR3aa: CATSRVGGNEQFF

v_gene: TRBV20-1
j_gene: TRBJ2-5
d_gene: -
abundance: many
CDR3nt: TGCAGTGCTCACGGGCCAAACCGTGGAGAGACCCAGTACTTC
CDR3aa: CSAHGPNRGETQYF

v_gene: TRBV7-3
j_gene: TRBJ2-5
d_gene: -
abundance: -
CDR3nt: TGTGCCAGCAGCTTAATGGGAGCGGAAGAGACCCAGTACTTC
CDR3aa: CASSLMGAEETQYF

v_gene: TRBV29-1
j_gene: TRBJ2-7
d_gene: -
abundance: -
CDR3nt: TGCAGCGGGGACGGTTTCGAGCAGTACTTC
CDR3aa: CSGDGFEQYF

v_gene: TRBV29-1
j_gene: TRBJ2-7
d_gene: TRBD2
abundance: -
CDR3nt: TGCAGCGGCCGGGACTACCTGGGCGAGCAGTACTTC
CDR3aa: CSGRDYLGEQYF

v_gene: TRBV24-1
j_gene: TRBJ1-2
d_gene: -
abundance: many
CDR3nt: TGTGCCACCAGTGACCCCGGTAGTAACTATGGCTACACCTTC
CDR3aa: CATSDPGSNYGYTF

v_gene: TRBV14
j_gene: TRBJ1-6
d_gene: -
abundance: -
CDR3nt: TGTGCCAGCAGCCAAGGCCTCGCGTCACCCCTCCACTTT
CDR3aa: CASSQGLASPLHF

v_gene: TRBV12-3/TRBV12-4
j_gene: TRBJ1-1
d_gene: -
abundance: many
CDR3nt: TGTGCCAGCAAGTCCAGCATGAACACTGAAGCTTTCTTT
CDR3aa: CASKSSMNTEAFF

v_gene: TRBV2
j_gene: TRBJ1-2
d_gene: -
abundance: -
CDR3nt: TGTGCCAGCAGTCGAGGGGGGGAAAACTATGGCTACACCTTC
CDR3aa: CASSRGGENYGYTF

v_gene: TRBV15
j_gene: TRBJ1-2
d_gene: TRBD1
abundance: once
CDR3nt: TGTGCCACCAGCGGGGAGACAGGGGGCAGGTACACCTTC
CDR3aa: CATSGETGGRYTF

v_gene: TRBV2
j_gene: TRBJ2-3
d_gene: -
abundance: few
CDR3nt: TGTGCCAGCAGGATGGATGGGGATACGCAGTATTTT
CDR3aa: CASRMDGDTQYF

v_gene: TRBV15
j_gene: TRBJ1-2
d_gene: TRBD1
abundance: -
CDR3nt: TGTGCCACCAGCAGTCATCGACAGGGGGAGCATGGCTACACCTTC
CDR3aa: CATSSHRQGEHGYTF

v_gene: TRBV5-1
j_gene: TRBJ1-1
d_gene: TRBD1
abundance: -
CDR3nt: TGCGCCAGCAGCCGATCCGGGACAGGGCTGAACACTGAAGCTTTCTTT
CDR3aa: CASSRSGTGLNTEAFF

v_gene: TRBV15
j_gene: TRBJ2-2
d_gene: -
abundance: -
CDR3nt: TGTGCCACCAGCAGAGCTTTCGACAGCCCCGGGGAGCTGTTTTTT
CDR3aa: CATSRAFDSPGELFF

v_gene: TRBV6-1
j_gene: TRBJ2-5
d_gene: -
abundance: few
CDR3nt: TGTGCCTGCTCATTCCAGACCCAGTACTTC
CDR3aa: CACSFQTQYF

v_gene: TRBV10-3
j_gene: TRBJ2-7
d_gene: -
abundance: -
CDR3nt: TGTGCCATCAGTGAACGAGTCTACGAGCAGTACTTC
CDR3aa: CAISERVYEQYF

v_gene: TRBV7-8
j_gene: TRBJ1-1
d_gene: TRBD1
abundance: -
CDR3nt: TGTGCCAGCAGCCCCCTCGGACAGGGGGGGTCTGAAGCTTTCTTT
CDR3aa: CASSPLGQGGSEAFF

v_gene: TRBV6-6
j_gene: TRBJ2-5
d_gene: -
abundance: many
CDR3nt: TGTGCCAGCAGTGAGGGTGACAGATCGGAGACCCAGTACTTC
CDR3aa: CASSEGDRSETQYF

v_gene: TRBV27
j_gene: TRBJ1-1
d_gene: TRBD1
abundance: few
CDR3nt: TGTGCCAGCAGTTACTCCGGACAGGGGCACACTGAAGCTTTCTTT
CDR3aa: CASSYSGQGHTEAFF

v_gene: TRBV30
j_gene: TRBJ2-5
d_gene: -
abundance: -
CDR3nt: TGTGCCTGGAGTAGGGTGCAAGAGACCCAGTACTTC
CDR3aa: CAWSRVQETQYF

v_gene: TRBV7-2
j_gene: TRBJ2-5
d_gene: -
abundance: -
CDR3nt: TGTGCCAGCAGCTTGGGGGGTGGGAGAAATCAGCCCCAGTACTTC
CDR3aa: CASSLGGGRNQPQYF

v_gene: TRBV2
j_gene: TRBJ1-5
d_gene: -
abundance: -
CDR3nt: TGTGCCAGCAGTTTTCGGCAGGGACTTAGCAATCAGCCCCAGCATTTT
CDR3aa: CASSFRQGLSNQPQHF

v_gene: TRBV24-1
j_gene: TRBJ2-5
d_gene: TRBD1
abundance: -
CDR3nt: TGTGCCAGCAGCGCTACAGGGGTCGTAGAGCCCCAGTACTTC
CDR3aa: CASSATGVVEPQYF

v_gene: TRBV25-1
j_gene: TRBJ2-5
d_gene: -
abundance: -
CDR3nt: TGTGCCAGCAGTGAAACGGGCCACACAGAGACCCAGTACTTC
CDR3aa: CASSETGHTETQYF

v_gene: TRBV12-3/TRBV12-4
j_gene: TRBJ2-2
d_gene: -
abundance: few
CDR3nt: TGTGCCAGCAGTTTATCGGGTCGAAGCGGGGAGCTGTTTTTT
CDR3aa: CASSLSGRSGELFF

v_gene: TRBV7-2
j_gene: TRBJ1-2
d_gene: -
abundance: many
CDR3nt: TGTGCCAGCAGCCTGACAGACGGAGCTAACTATGGCTACACCTTC
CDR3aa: CASSLTDGANYGYTF

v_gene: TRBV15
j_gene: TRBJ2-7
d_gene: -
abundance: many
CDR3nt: TGTGCCACCAGCAGAGTACCGGGATTGACCTACGAGCAGTACTTC
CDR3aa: CATSRVPGLTYEQYF

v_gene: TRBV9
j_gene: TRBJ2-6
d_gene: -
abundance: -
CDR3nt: TGTGCCAGCAGCCCTCCGACAGGAGCGGGGGCCAACGTCCTGACTTTC
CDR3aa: CASSPPTGAGANVLTF

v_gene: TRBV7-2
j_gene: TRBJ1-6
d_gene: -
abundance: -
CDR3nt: TGTGCCAGCAGCTTAGGGGCGGTAAATTCACCCCTCCACTTT
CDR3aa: CASSLGAVNSPLHF

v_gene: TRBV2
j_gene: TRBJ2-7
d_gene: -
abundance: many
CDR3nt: TGTGCCAGCAGGACGGGGACGGCGAACTCCTACGAGCAGTACTTC
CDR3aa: CASRTGTANSYEQYF

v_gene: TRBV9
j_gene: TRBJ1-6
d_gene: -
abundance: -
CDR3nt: TGTGCCAGCAGTCCCTACTCGGGACCCTATAATTCACCCCTCCACTTT
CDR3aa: CASSPYSGPYNSPLHF